This TCR beta chain comes out of a study of cytomegalovirus exposure and HLA in healthy donors. CDR3 length: 13 amino acids. Looked up from germline, CDR1 is MNHEY and CDR2 is SVGAGI. With 5 bases removed from V and 9 bases from J, the gap between germline ends came to 14 bases. On this clone: Its antigen is currently unknown.

General observations from the study: The study put 160 or so TCR beta chains on its list as cytomegalovirus-associated.

Primers for the PCR totalled 60 Vbeta and 13 Jbeta. Generated by immunoSEQ multiplex PCR, the TCRdb table keeps only in-frame clones and is missing some. The sample holds 100,000 to 150,000 clones, 74% seen once. The V gene is TRBV6-5, the J gene TRBJ1-5; the D gene is possibly TRBD1 (5 bases). The sequenced sample consisted of PBMCs. This TCR derives from a woman in her forties or fifties in good health and CMV-seropositive. Here the CDR3 reads CASSEGVGGPQHF. The CDR3 nucleotides are TGTGCCAGCAGTGAAGGGGTCGGGGGGCCCCAGCATTTT.